This passage covers 5 T cell receptor beta chains from one sample sequenced in a study of T cell changes during pregnancy in multiple sclerosis. Only in-frame clones appear in the TCRdb table, and some are missing; sequencing was by immunoSEQ multiplex PCR. Here the sample spans about 100,000 clones, around 92% being singletons. This material consisted of peripheral blood, taken in the first trimester of pregnancy. These receptors all come from a female donor with multiple sclerosis, enrolled in a pregnancy study.

V and J are TRBV6-5 and TRBJ2-1, with 12 bases identical to TRBD2. This CDR3 comprises 15 residues. Trimming took 4 bases from V and 6 from J; bases not matched to a gene: 4. CDR1 and CDR2 from the germline V gene are MNHEY and SVGAGI. CDR3 sequence: CASSSSGRAVNEQFF. In DNA form, the CDR3 reads TGTGCCAGCAGTTCTAGCGGGAGGGCCGTCAATGAGCAGTTCTTC.

This rearrangement joins TRBV14 to TRBJ1-1; D unresolved. The CDR3 contains 15 residues. V was clipped by 0 bases and J by 7 bases, with 15 bases between them. CDR1 is SGHDN and CDR2 is FVKESK in the germline V gene. This chain's CDR3 is CASSQDLLTSLEAFF. CDR3 DNA: TGTGCCAGCAGCCAAGATCTTTTGACAAGCCTTGAAGCTTTCTTT.

This chain joins TRBV6-5 and TRBJ1-5; D not resolved. The germline V gene encodes CDR1 MNHEY and CDR2 SVGAGI. The V gene lost 6 bases and the J gene lost 4 bases, with 7 bases spanning the gap. The length of the CDR3 is 12 residues. CDR3 region: CASRGRNQPQHF. The CDR3, as DNA: TGTGCCAGCAGGGGCAGGAATCAGCCCCAGCATTTT.

The CDR3 nucleotides read TGCGCCAGCAGCTTGGGAACAAATAATCAGCCCCAGCATTTT. Amino acids: CASSLGTNNQPQHF. J is TRBJ1-5 and V is TRBV5-1; D is uncertain. The CDR3 is made up of 14 amino acids. Germline V lookup: CDR1 SGHRS, CDR2 YFSETQ. Trimming left V 0 bases short and J 4 bases short, with 8 bases between.

This rearrangement joins TRBV6-5 to TRBJ1-1, with D uncertain. This CDR3 contains 16 residues. CDR1 MNHEY and CDR2 SVGAGI come from the germline V gene. V gave up 2 bases and J gave up 0 bases, with 13 bases separating them. The CDR3 spells CASSYTGSGVNTEAFF. In DNA, the CDR3 is TGTGCCAGCAGTTACACCGGGTCGGGAGTGAACACTGAAGCTTTCTTT.